This T cell receptor beta chain was observed in a study of blood T cell repertoires in COVID-19. The germline gives CDR1 MNHEY, CDR2 SMNVEV (reference sequence). With 5 bases removed from V and 2 bases from J, the gap between germline ends came to 11 bases. This CDR3 is 14 amino acids long. Data came from immunoSEQ multiplex PCR; TCRdb stores just in-frame clones and leaves some out. The sample holds some 360,000 clones; about nine tenths are singletons and the top ten take approximately 0.93%. This receptor was taken from a woman aged 25 to 45 who had been exposed to COVID-19. The V call is TRBV27, the J call TRBJ2-3; D call uncertain. The sequencing input was PBMCs or T cells enriched from blood (not recorded which). The CDR3 DNA is TGTGCCAGCAGTAGAGAAACCCTCACAGATACGCAGTATTTT. This sequence encodes CASSRETLTDTQYF.